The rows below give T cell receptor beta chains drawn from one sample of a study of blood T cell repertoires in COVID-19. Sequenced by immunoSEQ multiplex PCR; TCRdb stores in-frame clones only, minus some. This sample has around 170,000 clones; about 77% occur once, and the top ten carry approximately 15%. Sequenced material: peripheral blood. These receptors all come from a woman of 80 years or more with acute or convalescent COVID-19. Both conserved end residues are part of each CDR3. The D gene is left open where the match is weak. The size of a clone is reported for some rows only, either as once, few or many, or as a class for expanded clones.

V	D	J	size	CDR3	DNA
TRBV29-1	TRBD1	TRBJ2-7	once	CSVSLGTGGHEQYF	TGCAGCGTTTCCCTCGGGACAGGGGGACACGAGCAGTACTTC
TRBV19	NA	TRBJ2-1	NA	CASSIPYSIYNEQFF	TGTGCCAGTAGTATCCCCTACTCGATCTACAATGAGCAGTTCTTC
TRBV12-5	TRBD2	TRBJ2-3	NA	CASGSRTSGPTDTQYF	TGTGCTAGTGGTTCCCGGACTAGCGGTCCCACAGATACGCAGTATTTT
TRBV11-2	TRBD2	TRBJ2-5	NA	CASSPGGVGQETQYF	TGTGCCAGCAGCCCGGGGGGAGTGGGACAAGAGACCCAGTACTTC
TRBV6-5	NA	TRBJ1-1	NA	CASSPSDSFNTEAFF	TGTGCCAGCAGTCCCTCCGACTCATTTAACACTGAAGCTTTCTTT
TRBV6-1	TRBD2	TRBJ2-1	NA	CASSESGGGASENEQFF	TGTGCCAGCAGTGAAAGTGGCGGGGGGGCTTCTGAGAATGAGCAGTTCTTC
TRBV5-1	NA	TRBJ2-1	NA	CASGGGHPAIYNEQFF	TGCGCCAGCGGGGGCGGCCACCCGGCTATCTACAATGAGCAGTTCTTC
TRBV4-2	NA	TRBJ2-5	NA	CASSYSRETQYF	TGTGCCAGCAGCTATTCCCGGGAGACCCAGTACTTC
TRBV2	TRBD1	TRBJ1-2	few	CASSRTGPNYGYTF	TGTGCCAGCAGCCGGACAGGTCCTAACTATGGCTACACCTTC
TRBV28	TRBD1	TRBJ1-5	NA	CAQGQGNQPQHF	TGTGCCCAAGGACAGGGGAATCAGCCCCAGCATTTT
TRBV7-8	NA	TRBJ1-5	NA	CASSFQGSQNQPQHF	TGTGCCAGCAGCTTCCAGGGATCACAAAATCAGCCCCAGCATTTT